The source of this T cell receptor beta chain is a study of identical twins. The CDR3 loop spans 14 amino acids. Germline CDR1 is SGHRS and CDR2 is YFSETQ. After template switching added a universal primer site, the resulting cDNA carried unique molecular identifiers. TCRdb reprocessed the 5' RACE reads with MiXCR, giving one entry per CDR3 protein. The top ten clones hold roughly 1.5% of a sample with around 650,000 distinct CDR3 sequences, just over 7% of them seen once. This clonotype was recorded a few times. Mismatch with germline at one junction end may stem from a read error. The data also belong to a second study, concerning yellow fever vaccine responses in identical twins. That report adds: Twins' T cell vaccine responses reportedly looked partly convergent, partly personalized.

The receptor's source is a woman between 18 and 29 years old in good health. This chain joins TRBV5-1 and TRBJ1-1; the D gene is possibly TRBD1 (5 bases). Sequencing used PBMCs. The CDR3 sequence: CASRLAGQNTEAFF. The CDR3 DNA reads TGCGCCAGCAGGTTGGCAGGGCAGAACACTGAAGCTTTCTTT.